The clone carrying this T cell receptor (beta chain) came up many times. Its target is unknown. This sample is part of a study of early T cells in non-severe SARS-CoV-2 infection. Study background: Chains stayed unpaired after sequencing of bulk RNA from unsorted whole blood.

Unique molecular identifiers (one per individual cDNA molecule) were attached. From the 5' RACE reads, TCRdb called clonotypes with MiXCR, one entry per CDR3 protein. Altogether approximately 68,000 distinct CDR3 sequences are present, about a tenth being singletons, with the ten largest covering over 6%. V was cut by 5 bases and J by 10 bases, with 15 bases left in between. The CDR3 is 13 residues long. Germline V lookup: CDR1 SGHTA, CDR2 FQGTGA. The study's findings and limits: VDJdb-based annotation leaned toward anti-spike CD8 responses and missed private and CD4 specificities.

The genes are TRBV7-3 and TRBJ2-1; D is undetermined. The receptor comes from an adult who was a healthcare worker with PCR-confirmed SARS-CoV-2 infection or an uninfected control (not recorded which). The sequencing used whole blood, collected at baseline. DNA for the CDR3: TGTGCCAGCAGCCCATCCCGTTCGGCCGAGCAGTTCTTC. Amino acids: CASSPSRSAEQFF.